This TCR beta chain originates from a study of cytomegalovirus exposure and HLA in healthy donors (dated by TCRdb to about 2017). With respect to the entire study: According to a later analysis, one platform produced both the 120 validation repertoires and the 730 or so repertoires of the first cohort. The study aimed to test whether signatures of past pathogen exposure could be identified by cataloging public T cell receptors. In addition to the first cohort of 666 subjects, a separate validation cohort of about 120 different subjects was used. To predict cytomegalovirus infection status, the study brought together high-throughput TCR immunosequencing, statistical association of individual TCRs with disease status, and machine learning.

A distance of 13 bases separates the germline ends of V and J, which lose 0 bases and 4 bases respectively. The CDR3 runs 15 amino acids, cysteine and phenylalanine included. Only the CDR3 region is kept as DNA, spanning 45 bases read in frame from base 1. As encoded in the germline V gene, CDR1 is SGHRS while CDR2 is YFSETQ. The donors were included in the validation cohort of over a hundred subjects, a group kept apart from the roughly 680-subject first cohort. Notes on this clone: Its antigen specificity is not known. No per-base quality is available; no much larger clone lies one base away.

The paper as a whole reports these results and caveats: A few of the identified cytomegalovirus-associated TCR beta chains were confirmed in vitro to be specific for cytomegalovirus antigens. All 120 or so repertoires were used to score co-occurrence in the validation cohort in a later analysis, because that analysis had no HLA typing for the cohort. It was suggested by the authors that the approach could potentially be generalized to other disease states and immunological phenotypes. Cytomegalovirus status was reported to be diagnosed by the classifier with high specificity and sensitivity in both the original and validation cohorts. In the study, approximately 160 TCR beta chains were listed as associated with cytomegalovirus. While some public TCRs were present in many individuals, most TCR sequences turned up only very rarely across donors. A later analysis found that TCRs clustered in the first cohort also tended to co-occur in the 120 validation repertoires, with 94% of cluster scores above 0.

Library preparation employed the immunoSEQ multiplex PCR assay. Per the original workflow: A statistical classification framework was built to diagnose cytomegalovirus status from the catalog of TCR beta chain sequences. As stored in TCRdb, this immuneACCESS dataset retains in-frame rearrangements with V and J assigned. A fraction of the clones does not appear; measured against another copy, unresolved V genes explain less than half of the discrepancy, and the remainder lacks a known reason. The D gene and trimming were derived from the DNA, and the V and J assignments and clone size from that table. This sample has hundreds of thousands of clones in its table, and 80% to 90% of those were observed once. The biggest ten clones account for 2.6% of the sample.

Sequencing input: PBMCs. This clonotype was sampled from a young man in good health and CMV-seronegative. Here the chain combines TRBV5-1 and TRBJ2-5, with TRBD2 tentatively as D gene (6 bases match). The CDR3 loop reads CASSLGSSARETQYF. The DNA sequence reads TGCGCCAGCAGCTTGGGTTCTAGCGCACGAGAGACCCAGTACTTC.